This paragraph covers one TCR beta chain sequence. Antigen: not known. The sample is drawn from a study of early T cells in non-severe SARS-CoV-2 infection. Study summary: Unsorted whole blood bulk RNA was sequenced, with unpaired chains. General study results and limits: Matches to VDJdb favored anti-spike CD8 responses and missed private and CD4 specificities.

The TCR library protocol attached unique molecular identifiers to the individual cDNA molecules. TCRdb passed the 5' RACE reads through MiXCR, listing each CDR3 protein once. The sample records nearly 70,000 distinct CDR3 sequences, 4.6% being singletons. Germline values: CDR1 MNHNS, CDR2 SASEGT. The ends were cut back, 4 bases at V and 4 bases at J, with 4 bases in the middle. The CDR3 sequence is 12 residues long. This TCR came from an adult who was a healthcare worker with PCR-confirmed SARS-CoV-2 infection or an uninfected control (not recorded which). The donor label of this sample is uncertain. The sequences come from whole blood, collected at baseline. The chain joins TRBV6-1 to TRBJ2-2; D call uncertain. The DNA for the CDR3 is TGTGCCAGCAGTGGGGTCACCGGGGAGCTGTTTTTT. This gives the protein CASSGVTGELFF.